This passage covers 18 T cell receptor beta chains from one sample sequenced in a study of blood T cell repertoires in COVID-19. The repertoire was sequenced with immunoSEQ multiplex PCR; TCRdb's copy has only in-frame clones and lacks some. Here the sample spans under 150,000 clones, roughly 90% being singletons. Sequencing was carried out using peripheral blood. The receptors stem from a man aged 45-65 years with active or convalescent COVID-19.

In its sample, this clone was seen once. The rearrangement links TRBV7-9 to TRBJ2-7; tentative D call: TRBD2 (6 bases). The V end was cut by 0 bases, the J end by 4 bases, with 7 bases between. The CDR3 runs 13 residues. Germline CDR1 and CDR2: SEHNR and FQNEAQ (reference sequence). The CDR3 DNA reads as TGTGCCAGCAGCTTAGCCGGGAGTTACGAGCAGTACTTC. Translation gives CASSLAGSYEQYF.

The V and J genes are TRBV6-5 and TRBJ2-7, with TRBD2 matching 10 bases. The CDR3 contains 15 residues. Germline V gene data show CDR1 as MNHEY and CDR2 as SVGAGI. The ends lost 4 bases at V and 2 bases at J; junction bases unmatched: 5. The CDR3 bases are TGTGCCAGCAGTTCTAGCGGGAGTACCCCCTACGAGCAGTACTTC. Translated, it gives CASSSSGSTPYEQYF.

V and J are TRBV27 and TRBJ2-6, with 8 positions matching TRBD2. This CDR3 region has 17 residues. Per germline, CDR1 MNHEY and CDR2 SMNVEV (reference sequence). V trimming: 6 bases; J trimming: 0 bases; junction bases outside the gene matches: 7. CDR3 bases: TGTGCCAGCAGCAGACTAGCGCGAGTCTCTGGGGCCAACGTCCTGACTTTC. It yields the protein CASSRLARVSGANVLTF.

V usage is TRBV4-3 and J usage is TRBJ2-3, with 12 nucleotides matching TRBD1. Germline assignment: CDR1 LGHNA and CDR2 YSLEER. This CDR3 has 16 amino acids. Trimming took 4 bases from V and 6 from J; bases not matched to a gene: 8. Written as DNA, the CDR3 is TGCGCCAGCAGCCTGACGCCGGGACAGGGGGCGGATACGCAGTATTTT. Its protein product is CASSLTPGQGADTQYF.

Written as DNA, the CDR3 is TGTGCCAGCAGCTCACAGACTAGCTTCATGGAGGCCCAGTACTTC. Encoded protein: CASSSQTSFMEAQYF. The rearrangement joins TRBV7-2 to TRBJ2-5, with 7 positions matching TRBD2. V lost 4 bases, J lost 9 bases, and 14 bases stayed unmatched. The CDR3 extends over 15 amino acids. Germline V gene data show CDR1 as SGHTA and CDR2 as FQGNSA.

The chain carries TRBV25-1 and TRBJ2-5, with 10 nucleotides matching TRBD2. CDR3 size: 15 residues. Germline assignment: CDR1 MGHDK and CDR2 SYGVNS. J gave up 5 bases and V 1 base, and 4 bases lay outside the gene matches. The CDR3 is CASSESFSGRETQYF. CDR3 in DNA: TGTGCCAGCAGTGAATCTTTTAGCGGGAGGGAGACCCAGTACTTC. Combining the CDR3 with reference TRBV25-1 and TRBJ2-5 gives the whole variable domain EADIYQTPRYLVIGTGKKITLECSQTMGHDKMYWYQQDPGMELHLIHYSYGVNSTEKGDLSSESTVSRIRTEHFPLTLESARPSHTSQYLCASSESFSGRETQYFGPGTRLLVL.

The chain joins TRBV9 to TRBJ2-1; D uncertain. The CDR3 runs to 11 residues. V lost 0 bases, J lost 8 bases, and 3 bases lay in between. Germline V lookup: CDR1 SGDLS, CDR2 YYNGEE. CDR3: CASSVGDEQFF. As DNA, the CDR3 is TGTGCCAGCAGCGTAGGCGATGAGCAGTTCTTC.

The chain joins TRBV6-5 to TRBJ1-5, with D uncertain. The CDR3 has 15 amino acids. Germline CDR1 MNHEY, CDR2 SVGAGI. The V end lost 0 bases, the J end lost 0 bases, and 6 bases lay between the germline ends. CDR3 amino acids: CASSYSYSSNQPQHF. DNA of the CDR3: TGTGCCAGCAGTTACTCGTACAGTAGCAATCAGCCCCAGCATTTT.

V is TRBV6-1 and J is TRBJ2-3, with TRBD2 identical over 7 bases. Trimming removed 2 bases from V and 1 base from J; junction bases left unmatched: 3. This CDR3 is built from 15 residues. Germline CDR1 is MNHNS and CDR2 is SASEGT. The DNA for the CDR3 is TGTGCCAGCAGTGAACAGCGGGGTCGCACAGATACGCAGTATTTT. This translates into CASSEQRGRTDTQYF.

The genes are TRBV7-9 and TRBJ2-1; 11 positions match TRBD2. Trimming cost V 1 base and J 5 bases; bases outside gene matches: 1. Germline values: CDR1 SEHNR, CDR2 FQNEAQ (reference sequence). The CDR3 consists of 15 residues. CDR3: CASSLGTSGHNEQFF. The CDR3 nucleotides are TGTGCCAGCAGCTTAGGGACTAGCGGGCACAATGAGCAGTTCTTC.

The genes are TRBV4-3 and TRBJ1-1; weak D call: TRBD1 (6 bases). Trimming stripped 3 bases from V and 3 bases from J, with 14 bases between. CDR3 size: 15 residues. The germline V gene encodes CDR1 LGHNA and CDR2 YSLEER. As DNA, the CDR3 is TGCGCCAGCAGCCATCTGGGGGCTAGGGACACTGAAGCTTTCTTT. Translated: CASSHLGARDTEAFF.

V gene TRBV9 combines with J gene TRBJ1-1; 7 bases are shared with TRBD1. V lost 3 bases to trimming and J lost 5 bases; unmatched junction nucleotides: 4. CDR1 and CDR2 (germline): SGDLS, YYNGEE. The CDR3 consists of 13 residues. Written as DNA, the CDR3 is TGTGCCAGCAGCGCCCAGGGGGAAACTGAAGCTTTCTTT. As protein: CASSAQGETEAFF.

Turning to this clone: Other DNA sequences within the sample encode an identical CDR3. The gene calls are TRBV29-1 and TRBJ2-7; D might be TRBD1 (6 bases). The CDR3 runs 11 residues. V was clipped by 4 bases and J by 2 bases, with 6 bases between them. The germline CDR1 and CDR2 sequences are SQVTM and ANQGSEA. The CDR3 coding sequence is TGCAGCGTTGGGGACACCTACGAGCAGTACTTC. Translating gives CSVGDTYEQYF.

This clone occurred once. The genes are TRBV2 and TRBJ1-6; D unresolved. Germline-derived CDR1 and CDR2 are SNHLY and FYNNEI. V lost 5 bases to trimming and J lost 10 bases, with 18 bases between them. This CDR3 has 15 residues. CDR3 nucleotide sequence: TGTGCCAGCAGTAAGGAGGTTAGGTCCGAATCACCCCTCCACTTT. It is translated as CASSKEVRSESPLHF.

The CDR3 loop reads CATSQASYNSPLHF. In DNA, the CDR3 is TGTGCCACCTCCCAGGCCTCCTATAATTCACCCCTCCACTTT. This chain connects TRBV19 to TRBJ1-6; no definite D call. This CDR3 spans 14 amino acids. The germline CDR1 and CDR2 sequences are LNHDA and SQIVND (reference sequence). Trimming left V 10 bases short and J 0 bases short, with 10 bases between.

The chain employs TRBV2 and TRBJ2-1; 9 bases fit TRBD1. The CDR3 loop spans 15 amino acids. V trimming: 4 bases; J trimming: 8 bases; junction bases outside the gene matches: 9. The germline V gene has CDR1 SNHLY and CDR2 FYNNEI. The DNA for the CDR3 is TGTGCCAGCAGTGTTTCGGGACAGGGATTTGATGAGCAGTTCTTC. Its translation is CASSVSGQGFDEQFF.

The chain has TRBV12-3 or TRBV12-4 and TRBJ1-1, with unresolved D. V lost 8 bases to trimming and J lost 8 bases, with 12 bases between them. There are 11 residues in the CDR3. The CDR3 loop reads CASVRRVEAFF. The CDR3 region has the DNA TGTGCCAGCGTTCGGAGGGTAGAAGCTTTCTTT.

The J gene is TRBJ1-3, the V gene TRBV14; no clear D gene. This CDR3 comprises 14 residues. Looked up from germline, CDR1 is SGHDN and CDR2 is FVKESK. Trimming stripped 5 bases from V and 0 bases from J, with 8 bases between. The CDR3: CASSFGSSGNTIYF. As DNA, the CDR3 is TGTGCCAGCAGCTTCGGGAGCTCTGGAAACACCATATATTTT.